The T cell receptor beta chain described here comes from a study of Graves' ophthalmopathy and Graves' hyperthyroidism. Overall study: Calling hyperthyroidism stable required that no ophthalmopathy show up within 18 months of follow-up. Study results and limitations: The blood repertoire also included most expanded thyroid clonotypes above 0.001 frequency.

This clonotype was seen at least ten times. Its antigen is undetermined. Germline CDR1 is DFQATT and CDR2 is SNEGSKA (reference sequence). The CDR3 spans 14 residues. Trimming pared 3 bases from V and 9 bases from J, leaving 18 bases between. Amplification targeted the TCR beta CDR3 regions, with RNA transcripts as the source material. An opening RT-PCR round employed HTBI primers and preceded a second-round multiplex PCR. One entry per CDR3 protein results from TCRdb running MiXCR on the multiplex PCR reads. The sample has 900,000 to 1,200,000 distinct CDR3 sequences; about two fifths are singletons. Ages of hyperthyroidism patients ran from 18 to 65, and their diagnoses were new, under 2 months' duration.

The TCR sequence derives from an adult man with Graves' hyperthyroidism. This chain uses TRBV20-1 with TRBJ1-5; no reliable D call. Source material: peripheral blood or thyroid tissue (not recorded which). The DNA for the CDR3 is TGCAGTGCTAGGTCGAAGGCTTCAGAGGGGCCCCAGCATTTT. Its translation is CSARSKASEGPQHF.